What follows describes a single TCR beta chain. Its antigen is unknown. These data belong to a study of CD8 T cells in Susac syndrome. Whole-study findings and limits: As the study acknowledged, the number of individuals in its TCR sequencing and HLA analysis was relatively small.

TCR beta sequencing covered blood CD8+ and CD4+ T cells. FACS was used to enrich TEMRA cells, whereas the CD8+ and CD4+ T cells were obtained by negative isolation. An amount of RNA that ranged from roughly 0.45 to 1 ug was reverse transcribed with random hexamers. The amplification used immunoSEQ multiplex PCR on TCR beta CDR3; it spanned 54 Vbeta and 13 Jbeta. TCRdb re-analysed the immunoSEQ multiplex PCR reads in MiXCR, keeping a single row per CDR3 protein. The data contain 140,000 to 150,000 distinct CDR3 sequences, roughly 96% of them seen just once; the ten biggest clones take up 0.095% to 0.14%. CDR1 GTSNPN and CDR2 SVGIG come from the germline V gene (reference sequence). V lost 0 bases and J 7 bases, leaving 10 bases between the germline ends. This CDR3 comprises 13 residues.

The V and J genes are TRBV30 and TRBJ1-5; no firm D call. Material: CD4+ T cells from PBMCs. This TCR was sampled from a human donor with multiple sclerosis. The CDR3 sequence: CAWSVDLGQPQHF. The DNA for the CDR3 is TGTGCCTGGAGTGTGGATCTTGGGCAGCCCCAGCATTTT.